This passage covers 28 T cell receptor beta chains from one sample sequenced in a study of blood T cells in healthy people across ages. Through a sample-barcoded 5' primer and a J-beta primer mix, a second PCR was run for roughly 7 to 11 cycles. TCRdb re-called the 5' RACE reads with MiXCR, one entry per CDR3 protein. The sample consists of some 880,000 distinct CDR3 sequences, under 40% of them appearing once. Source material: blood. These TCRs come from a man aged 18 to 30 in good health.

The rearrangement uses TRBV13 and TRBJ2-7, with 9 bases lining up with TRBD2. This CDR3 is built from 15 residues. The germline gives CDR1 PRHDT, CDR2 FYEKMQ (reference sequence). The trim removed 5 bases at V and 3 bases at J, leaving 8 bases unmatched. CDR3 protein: CASSGVAGGSYEQYF. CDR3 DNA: TGTGCCAGCAGCGGAGTGGCGGGGGGGAGCTACGAGCAGTACTTC.

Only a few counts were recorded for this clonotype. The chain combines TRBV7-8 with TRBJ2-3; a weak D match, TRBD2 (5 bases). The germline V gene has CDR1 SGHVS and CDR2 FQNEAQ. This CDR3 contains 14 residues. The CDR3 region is CASELSGGTDTQYF. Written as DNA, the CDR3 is TGTGCGAGCGAACTATCCGGGGGCACAGATACGCAGTATTTT. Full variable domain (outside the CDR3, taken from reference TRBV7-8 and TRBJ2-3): GAGVSQSPRYKVAKRGQDVALRCDPISGHVSLFWYQQALGQGPEFLTYFQNEAQLDKSGLPSDRFFAERPEGSVSTLKIQRTQQEDSAVYLCASELSGGTDTQYFGPGTRLTVL.

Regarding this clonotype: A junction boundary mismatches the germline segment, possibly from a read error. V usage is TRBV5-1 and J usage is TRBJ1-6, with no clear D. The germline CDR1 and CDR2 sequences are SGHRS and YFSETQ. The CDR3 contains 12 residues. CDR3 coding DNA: TGCGCCAGCAGCTTTGGGGATTCATCCCTCCACTTT. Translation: CASSFGDSSLHF.

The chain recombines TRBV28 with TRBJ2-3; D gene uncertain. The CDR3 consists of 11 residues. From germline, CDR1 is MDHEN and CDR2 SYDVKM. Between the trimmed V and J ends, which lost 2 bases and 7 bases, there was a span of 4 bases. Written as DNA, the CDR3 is TGTGCCAGCAGTTTACAGAATACGCAGTATTTT. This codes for CASSLQNTQYF. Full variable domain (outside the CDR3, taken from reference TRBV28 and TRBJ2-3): DVKVTQSSRYLVKRTGEKVFLECVQDMDHENMFWYRQDPGLGLRLIYFSYDVKMKEKGDIPEGYSVSREKKERFSLILESASTNQTSMYLCASSLQNTQYFGPGTRLTVL.

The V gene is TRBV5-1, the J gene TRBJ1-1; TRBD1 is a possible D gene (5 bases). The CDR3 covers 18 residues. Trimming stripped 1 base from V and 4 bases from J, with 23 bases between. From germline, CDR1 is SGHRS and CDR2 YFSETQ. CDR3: CASSLMDWDPNVATEAFF. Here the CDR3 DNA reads TGCGCCAGCAGCTTGATGGATTGGGACCCAAATGTTGCCACTGAAGCTTTCTTT. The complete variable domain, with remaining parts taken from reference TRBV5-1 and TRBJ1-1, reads KAGVTQTPRYLIKTRGQQVTLSCSPISGHRSVSWYQQTPGQGLQFLFEYFSETQRNKGNFPGRFSGRQFSNSRSEMNVSTLELGDSALYLCASSLMDWDPNVATEAFFGQGTRLTVV.

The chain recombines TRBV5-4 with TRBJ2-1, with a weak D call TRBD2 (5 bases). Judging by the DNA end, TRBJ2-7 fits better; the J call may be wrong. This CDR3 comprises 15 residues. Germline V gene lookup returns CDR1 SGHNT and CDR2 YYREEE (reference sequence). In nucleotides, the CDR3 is TGTGCCAGCAGCTTGCCGGGGAGCTCCTACAATGAGCAGTACTTC. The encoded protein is CASSLPGSSYNEQYF.

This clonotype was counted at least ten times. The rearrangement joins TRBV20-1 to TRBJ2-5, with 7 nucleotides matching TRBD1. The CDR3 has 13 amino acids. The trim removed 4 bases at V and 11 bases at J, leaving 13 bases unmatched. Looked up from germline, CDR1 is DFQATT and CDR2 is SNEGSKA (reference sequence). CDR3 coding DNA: TGCAGTGCTACCGACAGGGAGCCACTTCAGCAGTACTTC. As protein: CSATDREPLQQYF.

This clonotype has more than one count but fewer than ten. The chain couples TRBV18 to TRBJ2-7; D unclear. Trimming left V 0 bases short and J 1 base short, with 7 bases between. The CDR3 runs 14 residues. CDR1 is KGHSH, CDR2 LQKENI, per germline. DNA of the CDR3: TGTGCCAGCTCACCACCTGTCGGGTCCTACGAGCAGTACTTC. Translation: CASSPPVGSYEQYF.

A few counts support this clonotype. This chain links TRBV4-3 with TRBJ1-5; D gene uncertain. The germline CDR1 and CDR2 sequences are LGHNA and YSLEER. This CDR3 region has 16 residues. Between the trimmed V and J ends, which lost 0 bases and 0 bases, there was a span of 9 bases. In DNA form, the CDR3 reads TGCGCCAGCAGCCAAGATCCGGGCTCTAGCAATCAGCCCCAGCATTTT. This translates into CASSQDPGSSNQPQHF.

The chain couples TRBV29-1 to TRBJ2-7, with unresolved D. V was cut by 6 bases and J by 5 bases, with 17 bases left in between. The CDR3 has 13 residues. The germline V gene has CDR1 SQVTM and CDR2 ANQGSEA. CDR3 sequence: CSVALRLGDEQYF. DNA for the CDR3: TGCAGCGTCGCCCTCCGACTGGGTGACGAGCAGTACTTC.

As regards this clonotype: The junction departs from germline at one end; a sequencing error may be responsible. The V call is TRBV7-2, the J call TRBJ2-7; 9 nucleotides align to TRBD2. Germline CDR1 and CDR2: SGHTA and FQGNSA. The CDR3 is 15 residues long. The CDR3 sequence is CASSRSLAGPYQQYF. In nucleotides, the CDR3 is TGTGCCAGCAGCCGAAGCCTAGCGGGGCCCTACCAGCAGTACTTC.

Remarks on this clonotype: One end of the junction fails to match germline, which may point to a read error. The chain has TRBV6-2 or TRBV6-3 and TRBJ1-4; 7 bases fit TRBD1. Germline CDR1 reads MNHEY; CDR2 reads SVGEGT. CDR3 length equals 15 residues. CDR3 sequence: CVSLPQGITNEKLFF. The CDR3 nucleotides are TGTGTCAGCCTCCCACAGGGGATCACTAATGAAAAACTGTTTTTT.

The CDR3 loop reads CASSRPLQNTGELFF. The DNA of the CDR3 is TGTGCCAGCAGCCGACCCCTACAAAACACCGGGGAGCTGTTTTTT. The chain employs TRBV3-1 and TRBJ2-2; no firm D call. The CDR3 runs 15 residues. V shed 4 bases and J shed 2 bases, with 11 bases lying between them. The V gene's germline CDR1 is LGHDT and CDR2 YNNKEL (reference sequence).

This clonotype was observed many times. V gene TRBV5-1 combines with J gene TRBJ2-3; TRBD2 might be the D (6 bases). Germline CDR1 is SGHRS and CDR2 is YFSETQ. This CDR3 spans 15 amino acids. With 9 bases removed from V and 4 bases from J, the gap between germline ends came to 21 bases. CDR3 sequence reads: CATNPGDSRADTQYF. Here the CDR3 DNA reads TGCGCCACCAATCCCGGGGACTCGAGGGCAGATACGCAGTATTTT. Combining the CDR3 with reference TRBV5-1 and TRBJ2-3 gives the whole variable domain KAGVTQTPRYLIKTRGQQVTLSCSPISGHRSVSWYQQTPGQGLQFLFEYFSETQRNKGNFPGRFSGRQFSNSRSEMNVSTLELGDSALYLCATNPGDSRADTQYFGPGTRLTVL.

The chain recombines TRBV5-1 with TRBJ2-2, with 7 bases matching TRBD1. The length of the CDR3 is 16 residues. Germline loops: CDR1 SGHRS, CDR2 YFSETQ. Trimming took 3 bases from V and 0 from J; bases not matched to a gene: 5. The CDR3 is CASSSGTDANTGELFF. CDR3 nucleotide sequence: TGCGCCAGCAGCTCCGGGACAGACGCGAACACCGGGGAGCTGTTTTTT.

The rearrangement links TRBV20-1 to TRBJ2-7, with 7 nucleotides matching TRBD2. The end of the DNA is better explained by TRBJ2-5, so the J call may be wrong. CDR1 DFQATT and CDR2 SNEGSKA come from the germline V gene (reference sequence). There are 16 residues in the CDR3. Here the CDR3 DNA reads TGCAGTGCTGGCAGGGAGGGTACTTCCGTGAGGGGGACCCAGTACTTC. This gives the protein CSAGREGTSVRGTQYF.

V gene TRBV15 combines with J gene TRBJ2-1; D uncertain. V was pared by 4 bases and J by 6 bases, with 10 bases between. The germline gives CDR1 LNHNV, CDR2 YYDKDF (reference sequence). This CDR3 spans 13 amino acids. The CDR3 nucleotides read TGTGCCACCAGCACAACTGGAGCCAATGAGCAGTTCTTC. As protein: CATSTTGANEQFF.

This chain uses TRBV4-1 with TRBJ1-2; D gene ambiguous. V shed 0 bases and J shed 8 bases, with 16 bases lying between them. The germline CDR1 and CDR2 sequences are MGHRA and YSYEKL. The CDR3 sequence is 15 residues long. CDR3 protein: CASSQDWAAAGGYTF. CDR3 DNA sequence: TGCGCCAGCAGCCAAGATTGGGCCGCGGCGGGGGGCTACACCTTC.

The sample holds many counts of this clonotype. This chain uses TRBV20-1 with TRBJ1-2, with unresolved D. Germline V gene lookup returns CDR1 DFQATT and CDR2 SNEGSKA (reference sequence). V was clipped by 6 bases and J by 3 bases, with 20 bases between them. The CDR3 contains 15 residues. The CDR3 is CSASVSGDGYYGYTF. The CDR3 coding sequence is TGCAGTGCCTCAGTCAGCGGCGACGGATACTATGGCTACACCTTC.

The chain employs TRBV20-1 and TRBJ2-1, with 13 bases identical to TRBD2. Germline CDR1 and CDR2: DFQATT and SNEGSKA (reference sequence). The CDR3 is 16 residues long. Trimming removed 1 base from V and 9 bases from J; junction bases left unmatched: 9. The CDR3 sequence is CSARGATSGGMSEQFF. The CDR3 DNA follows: TGCAGTGCTAGAGGCGCGACTAGCGGGGGGATGAGTGAGCAGTTCTTC.

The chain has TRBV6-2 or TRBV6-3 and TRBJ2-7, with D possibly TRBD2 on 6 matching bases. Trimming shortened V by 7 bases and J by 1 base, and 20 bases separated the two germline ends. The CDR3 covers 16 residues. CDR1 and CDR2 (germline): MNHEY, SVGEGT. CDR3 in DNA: TGTGCCAGCACCGACCCTGGGCGGGGTAGTTCCTACGAGCAGTACTTC. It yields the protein CASTDPGRGSSYEQYF.

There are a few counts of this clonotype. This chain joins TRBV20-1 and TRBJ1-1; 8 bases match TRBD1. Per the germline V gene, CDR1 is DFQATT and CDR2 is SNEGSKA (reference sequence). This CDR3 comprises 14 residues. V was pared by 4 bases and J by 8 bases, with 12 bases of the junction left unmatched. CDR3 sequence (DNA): TGCAGTGCTATTCAGGGGCAGGGGGCCCGGGAAGCTTTCTTT. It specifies CSAIQGQGAREAFF.

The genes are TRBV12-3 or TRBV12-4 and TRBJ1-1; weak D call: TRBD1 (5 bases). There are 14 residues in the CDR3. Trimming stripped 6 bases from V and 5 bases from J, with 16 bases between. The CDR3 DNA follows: TGTGCCAGCAGGACACATGGGGGATCGACTGAAGCTTTCTTT. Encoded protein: CASRTHGGSTEAFF.

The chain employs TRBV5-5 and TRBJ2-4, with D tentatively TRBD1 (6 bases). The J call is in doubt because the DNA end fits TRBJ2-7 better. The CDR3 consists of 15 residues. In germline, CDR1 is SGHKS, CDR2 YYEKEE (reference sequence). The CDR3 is CASSVNRERGDEQYF. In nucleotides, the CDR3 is TGTGCCAGCAGCGTCAACAGGGAACGGGGCGACGAGCAGTACTTC.

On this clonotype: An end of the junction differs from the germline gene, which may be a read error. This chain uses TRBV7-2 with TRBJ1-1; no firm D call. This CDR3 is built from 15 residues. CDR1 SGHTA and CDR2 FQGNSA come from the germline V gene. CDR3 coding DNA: TGTGCCAGAAGCTTCCATATTTTCAGTGGGACTGAAGCTTTCTTT. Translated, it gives CARSFHIFSGTEAFF.

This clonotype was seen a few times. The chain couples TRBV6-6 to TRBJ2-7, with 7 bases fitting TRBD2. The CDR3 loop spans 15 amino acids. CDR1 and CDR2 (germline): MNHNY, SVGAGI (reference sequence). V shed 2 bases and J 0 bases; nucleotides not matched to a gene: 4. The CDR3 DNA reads TGTGCCAGCAGTTACGGGAGCGGGGACTCCTACGAGCAGTACTTC. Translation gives CASSYGSGDSYEQYF.

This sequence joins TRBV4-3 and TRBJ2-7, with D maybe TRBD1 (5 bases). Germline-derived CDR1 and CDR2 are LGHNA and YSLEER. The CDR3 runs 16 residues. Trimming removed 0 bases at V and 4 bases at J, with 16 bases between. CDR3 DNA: TGCGCCAGCAGCCAAGAGGGCAGGGTTGGAAGGTACGAGCAGTACTTC. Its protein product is CASSQEGRVGRYEQYF.

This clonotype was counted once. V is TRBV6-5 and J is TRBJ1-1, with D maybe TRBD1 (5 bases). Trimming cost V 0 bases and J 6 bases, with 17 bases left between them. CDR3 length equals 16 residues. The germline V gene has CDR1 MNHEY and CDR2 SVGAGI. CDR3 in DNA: TGTGCCAGCAGTTACTCCTGGGAGAGGGGAAAGGCTGAAGCTTTCTTT. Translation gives CASSYSWERGKAEAFF.